These T cell receptor beta chains were read from a single sample in a study of glioma-infiltrating T cells. TCRdb processed the multiplex PCR reads anew with MiXCR; each CDR3 protein has one entry. The table records about 20,000 distinct CDR3 sequences, 20% to 25% of them present only once. The sample comprised glioma tissue, nonneoplastic brain tissue, or PBMCs (not recorded which). Receptors originate from a human donor with low-grade glioma or glioblastoma, undergoing nonglioma brain surgery, or in good health (not recorded which). Both conserved end residues are part of each CDR3. A D gene is named only where the DNA matches it firmly. Part of the rows lack a size; the others show once, few, many or a class for expanded clones.

CDR3nt: TGTGCCAGCACCTTTAGAGGGGGGGCTTTTAAGCAGTTCTTC; CDR3aa: CASTFRGGAFKQFF; j_gene: TRBJ2-1; v_gene: TRBV7-3; abundance: NA; d_gene: NA
CDR3nt: TGTGCCAGCAGCTTAACCGTACTAGCGGGGGTCTTTGAGACCCAGTACTTC; CDR3aa: CASSLTVLAGVFETQYF; j_gene: TRBJ2-5; v_gene: TRBV7-6; abundance: few; d_gene: TRBD2
CDR3nt: TGTGCCAGCAGCTTAACCCCTTTGGGTGAGCAGTACTTC; CDR3aa: CASSLTPLGEQYF; j_gene: TRBJ2-7; v_gene: TRBV7-8; abundance: NA; d_gene: NA
CDR3nt: TGTGCCAGCAGTCGCAGGGGTGCGACAGATACGCAGTATTTT; CDR3aa: CASSRRGATDTQYF; j_gene: TRBJ2-3; v_gene: TRBV25-1; abundance: many; d_gene: NA
CDR3nt: TGTGCCAGCAGTGAAGCACTAGCGGGGACGGGAAAGACCCAGTACTTC; CDR3aa: CASSEALAGTGKTQYF; j_gene: TRBJ2-5; v_gene: TRBV2; abundance: few; d_gene: TRBD2
CDR3nt: TGTGCCAGCAGCCGGACGAGGAACACCGGGGAGCTGTTTTTT; CDR3aa: CASSRTRNTGELFF; j_gene: TRBJ2-2; v_gene: TRBV6-1; abundance: NA; d_gene: NA
CDR3nt: TGTGCCAGCAGTTCGCATTCCGGGGTTAGTGGAAACACCATATATTTT; CDR3aa: CASSSHSGVSGNTIYF; j_gene: TRBJ1-3; v_gene: TRBV12-3/TRBV12-4; abundance: few; d_gene: NA
CDR3nt: TGTGCCATCAGTTACACAGGCGCCAATCAGCCCCAGCATTTT; CDR3aa: CAISYTGANQPQHF; j_gene: TRBJ1-5; v_gene: TRBV10-3; abundance: many; d_gene: NA
CDR3nt: TGTGCCAGCAGGGTCGCAGGGTCTCGGGATGGCTACACCTTC; CDR3aa: CASRVAGSRDGYTF; j_gene: TRBJ1-2; v_gene: TRBV6-1; abundance: medium-sized; d_gene: NA
CDR3nt: TGTGCCAGCAGTTTCTCCCGGACAGGGGTAGAGGGCTACACCTTC; CDR3aa: CASSFSRTGVEGYTF; j_gene: TRBJ1-2; v_gene: TRBV28; abundance: NA; d_gene: TRBD1
CDR3nt: TGTGCCAGCAGCTTAACGCCTGCCTTACCCAACAATGAGCAGTTCTTC; CDR3aa: CASSLTPALPNNEQFF; j_gene: TRBJ2-1; v_gene: TRBV7-2; abundance: NA; d_gene: NA
CDR3nt: TGTGCCAGCAGCCGGACAGGCGCTATTTCCTACAATGAGCAGTTCTTC; CDR3aa: CASSRTGAISYNEQFF; j_gene: TRBJ2-1; v_gene: TRBV6-1; abundance: many; d_gene: TRBD1
CDR3nt: TGTGCCAGCAGTTTGGCCGCAGGCTATGGCTACACCTTC; CDR3aa: CASSLAAGYGYTF; j_gene: TRBJ1-2; v_gene: TRBV12-3/TRBV12-4; abundance: few; d_gene: NA
CDR3nt: TGTGCCAGCAGTCCGAGCGGGGCCACATGGGGAGAGACCCAGTACTTC; CDR3aa: CASSPSGATWGETQYF; j_gene: TRBJ2-5; v_gene: TRBV27; abundance: large; d_gene: TRBD2
CDR3nt: TGTGCCAGCAGCTTGCAGGGACGCTCACCCCTCCACTTT; CDR3aa: CASSLQGRSPLHF; j_gene: TRBJ1-6; v_gene: TRBV11-2; abundance: NA; d_gene: NA
CDR3nt: TGTGCCAGCAGTTTCCGGACTAGCTGGGAAGGGACCCAGTACTTC; CDR3aa: CASSFRTSWEGTQYF; j_gene: TRBJ2-5; v_gene: TRBV28; abundance: NA; d_gene: TRBD2
CDR3nt: TGTGCCAGCAGCGTGATGACAGCTTCTGGAAACACCATATATTTT; CDR3aa: CASSVMTASGNTIYF; j_gene: TRBJ1-3; v_gene: TRBV3-1; abundance: NA; d_gene: NA
CDR3nt: TGTGCCAGCAGCTTAGTGAGGCTGGGGGCTATTGGAAACACCACATATTTT; CDR3aa: CASSLVRLGAIGNTTYF; j_gene: TRBJ1-3; v_gene: TRBV7-2; abundance: NA; d_gene: NA
CDR3nt: TGTGCCAGCAGTTTAGACGCCCTGACGCGGGGCTACACCTTC; CDR3aa: CASSLDALTRGYTF; j_gene: TRBJ1-2; v_gene: TRBV7-2; abundance: many; d_gene: NA
CDR3nt: TGTGCCACCAGTGATACAGGGACTAGAACAGATACGCAGTATTTT; CDR3aa: CATSDTGTRTDTQYF; j_gene: TRBJ2-3; v_gene: TRBV24-1; abundance: once; d_gene: TRBD2
CDR3nt: TGTGCCAGCAGCCCCTTATTACCGGGACTAGCGAACTTGAATACGCAGTATTTT; CDR3aa: CASSPLLPGLANLNTQYF; j_gene: TRBJ2-3; v_gene: TRBV3-1; abundance: many; d_gene: TRBD2
CDR3nt: TGCAGCGTAACCGGGACTAGCGGGGGCACAGATACGCAGTATTTT; CDR3aa: CSVTGTSGGTDTQYF; j_gene: TRBJ2-3; v_gene: TRBV29-1; abundance: NA; d_gene: TRBD2
CDR3nt: TGTGCCAGCAGTTACGGACAGGGGCAGTTCTTC; CDR3aa: CASSYGQGQFF; j_gene: TRBJ2-1; v_gene: TRBV6-6; abundance: many; d_gene: TRBD1
CDR3nt: TGCAGTGCTAGAGATCCAAGCGGGGGGCTTGTAGGCAATGAGCAGTTCTTC; CDR3aa: CSARDPSGGLVGNEQFF; j_gene: TRBJ2-1; v_gene: TRBV20-1; abundance: many; d_gene: TRBD2
CDR3nt: TGTGCCAGCAGTGACAGGTACAAGAACACTGAAGCTTTCTTT; CDR3aa: CASSDRYKNTEAFF; j_gene: TRBJ1-1; v_gene: TRBV2; abundance: few; d_gene: NA
CDR3nt: TGTGCCAGCGCCTACAGGGGGCAAGACCAGCCCCAGCATTTT; CDR3aa: CASAYRGQDQPQHF; j_gene: TRBJ1-5; v_gene: TRBV27; abundance: many; d_gene: TRBD1
CDR3nt: TGCAGTGCTAGAGTACAGCTCTACGAGCAGTACTTC; CDR3aa: CSARVQLYEQYF; j_gene: TRBJ2-7; v_gene: TRBV20-1; abundance: many; d_gene: NA
CDR3nt: TGCGCCAGCAGCCGTCCAGGCGATCGGGCCCAGTACTTC; CDR3aa: CASSRPGDRAQYF; j_gene: TRBJ2-5; v_gene: TRBV4-1; abundance: NA; d_gene: NA
CDR3nt: TGCAGCGTTTCACAGGGTGGCACTGAAGCTTTCTTT; CDR3aa: CSVSQGGTEAFF; j_gene: TRBJ1-1; v_gene: TRBV29-1; abundance: NA; d_gene: NA
CDR3nt: TGTGCCAGCAGTGCGGAAGGTCCCGGGCAGCCCCAGCATTTT; CDR3aa: CASSAEGPGQPQHF; j_gene: TRBJ1-5; v_gene: TRBV2; abundance: few; d_gene: NA
CDR3nt: TGTGCCAGCAGCCACCCGACAGAAGCCGGAAACACCATATATTTT; CDR3aa: CASSHPTEAGNTIYF; j_gene: TRBJ1-3; v_gene: TRBV6-1; abundance: many; d_gene: NA
CDR3nt: TGCAGTGCTAGAGATAGTGTGAGACAGGGAGTTTATGAGCAGTTCTTC; CDR3aa: CSARDSVRQGVYEQFF; j_gene: TRBJ2-1; v_gene: TRBV20-1; abundance: many; d_gene: TRBD1
CDR3nt: TGTGCCAGCAGCCCCAGTGGGGGACAGGGGGACGGTGAGCAGTTCTTC; CDR3aa: CASSPSGGQGDGEQFF; j_gene: TRBJ2-1; v_gene: TRBV28; abundance: many; d_gene: TRBD1
CDR3nt: TGTGCCAGCAGCCCGTGGGAAAGTGGGACTAATGAAAAACTGTTTTTT; CDR3aa: CASSPWESGTNEKLFF; j_gene: TRBJ1-4; v_gene: TRBV7-2; abundance: NA; d_gene: NA
CDR3nt: TGTGCCATCAGTGAGTCTACAGGGACGACTATCTATGGCTACACCTTC; CDR3aa: CAISESTGTTIYGYTF; j_gene: TRBJ1-2; v_gene: TRBV10-3; abundance: few; d_gene: NA
CDR3nt: TGTGCCAGTAGTCCGCGAGGGACAGGGGGCGCGAGCTACGAGCAGTACTTC; CDR3aa: CASSPRGTGGASYEQYF; j_gene: TRBJ2-7; v_gene: TRBV19; abundance: NA; d_gene: TRBD1
CDR3nt: TGTGCCCGCAGCTTCCGGGACGGGCCCCAGCATTTT; CDR3aa: CARSFRDGPQHF; j_gene: TRBJ1-5; v_gene: TRBV7-2; abundance: few; d_gene: NA
CDR3nt: TGTGCCAGCAGTCTTACGGTAGTCTATAGCAATCAGCCCCAGCATTTT; CDR3aa: CASSLTVVYSNQPQHF; j_gene: TRBJ1-5; v_gene: TRBV28; abundance: many; d_gene: NA
CDR3nt: TGTGCCAGCAGTTACGATTGGAGTTCCTACGAGCAGTACTTC; CDR3aa: CASSYDWSSYEQYF; j_gene: TRBJ2-7; v_gene: TRBV6-6; abundance: many; d_gene: NA
CDR3nt: TGTGCCAGCAGCCAAGGACTAGCATGGGGCAATGAGCAGTTCTTC; CDR3aa: CASSQGLAWGNEQFF; j_gene: TRBJ2-1; v_gene: TRBV4-2; abundance: few; d_gene: TRBD2
CDR3nt: TGTGCCAGCAGCCTACCCGGGGCTAGCGGGGGGGCCAAGTTCTTC; CDR3aa: CASSLPGASGGAKFF; j_gene: TRBJ2-1; v_gene: TRBV7-2; abundance: many; d_gene: TRBD2
CDR3nt: TGTGCCACCCAAAAGTCCGGCTATGAGCAGTTCTTC; CDR3aa: CATQKSGYEQFF; j_gene: TRBJ2-1; v_gene: TRBV6-1; abundance: many; d_gene: NA
CDR3nt: TGTGCCAGCAGCTCTGTCCTGGGGGGAAACAATGAGCAGTTCTTC; CDR3aa: CASSSVLGGNNEQFF; j_gene: TRBJ2-1; v_gene: TRBV7-3; abundance: many; d_gene: NA
CDR3nt: TGTGCCAGCAGCCGCCTTCCTAGCGGGGGGGGCACAGATACGCAGTATTTT; CDR3aa: CASSRLPSGGGTDTQYF; j_gene: TRBJ2-3; v_gene: TRBV7-6; abundance: many; d_gene: TRBD2
CDR3nt: TGTGCCACCAGTGATTTAGATGAGCAGTTCTTC; CDR3aa: CATSDLDEQFF; j_gene: TRBJ2-1; v_gene: TRBV24-1; abundance: many; d_gene: NA
CDR3nt: TGCAGCGCGTCGGAGCACACCGGGGAGCTGTTTTTT; CDR3aa: CSASEHTGELFF; j_gene: TRBJ2-2; v_gene: TRBV29-1; abundance: NA; d_gene: NA
CDR3nt: TGCGCCAGCAGTACCGACAAAAATGAAAAACTGTTTTTT; CDR3aa: CASSTDKNEKLFF; j_gene: TRBJ1-4; v_gene: TRBV4-1; abundance: NA; d_gene: NA
CDR3nt: TGTGCCAGTAGTATTCAGGGTACTGAGCAGTTCTTC; CDR3aa: CASSIQGTEQFF; j_gene: TRBJ2-1; v_gene: TRBV19; abundance: NA; d_gene: NA
CDR3nt: TGTGCCATCTCGGACAGGTTGAACACTGAAGCTTTCTTT; CDR3aa: CAISDRLNTEAFF; j_gene: TRBJ1-1; v_gene: TRBV27; abundance: medium-sized; d_gene: TRBD1
CDR3nt: TGTGCCTGGTCCTTTCTGACCGGGGAGCTGTTTTTT; CDR3aa: CAWSFLTGELFF; j_gene: TRBJ2-2; v_gene: TRBV30; abundance: NA; d_gene: NA
CDR3nt: TGTGCCAGCAGTTTACGTGACAGGGTAACGGGCTACACCTTC; CDR3aa: CASSLRDRVTGYTF; j_gene: TRBJ1-2; v_gene: TRBV12-3/TRBV12-4; abundance: few; d_gene: TRBD1
CDR3nt: TGTGCCAGCAGCCAACAAAGACAGAGCTATGGCTACACCTTC; CDR3aa: CASSQQRQSYGYTF; j_gene: TRBJ1-2; v_gene: TRBV11-2; abundance: many; d_gene: NA
CDR3nt: TGTGCCAGCAGACAGGGACAGTTGTACAATGAGCAGTTCTTC; CDR3aa: CASRQGQLYNEQFF; j_gene: TRBJ2-1; v_gene: TRBV12-3/TRBV12-4; abundance: NA; d_gene: TRBD1